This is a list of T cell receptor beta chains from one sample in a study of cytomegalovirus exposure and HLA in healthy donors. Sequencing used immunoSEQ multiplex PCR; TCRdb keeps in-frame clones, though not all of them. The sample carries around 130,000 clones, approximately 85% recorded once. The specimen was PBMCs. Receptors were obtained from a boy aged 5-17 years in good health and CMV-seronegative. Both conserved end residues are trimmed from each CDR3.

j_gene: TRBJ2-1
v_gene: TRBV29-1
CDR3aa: SATLTGDEQF

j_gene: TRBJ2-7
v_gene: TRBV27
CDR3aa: ASSPAGTGDEQY

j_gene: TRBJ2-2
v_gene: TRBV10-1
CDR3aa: ASIGLIGELF

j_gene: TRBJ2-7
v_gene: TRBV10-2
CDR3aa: ASCLAGADEQY

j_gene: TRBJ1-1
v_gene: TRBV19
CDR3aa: ASILGQGATEAF

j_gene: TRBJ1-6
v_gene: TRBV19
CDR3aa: ASSRANSPLH

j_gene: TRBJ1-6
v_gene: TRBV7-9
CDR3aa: ASSLGGGGSYNSPLH

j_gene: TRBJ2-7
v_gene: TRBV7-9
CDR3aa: SSSPRGVAGPYEQY

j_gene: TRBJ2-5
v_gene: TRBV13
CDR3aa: ASSRGRRAETQY

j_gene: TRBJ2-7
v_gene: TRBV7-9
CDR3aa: SSSLKQGSTYEQY

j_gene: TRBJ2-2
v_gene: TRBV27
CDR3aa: ASTYGGGRSDTGELF

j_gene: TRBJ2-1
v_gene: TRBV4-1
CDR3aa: ASSQAVTPSYNEQF

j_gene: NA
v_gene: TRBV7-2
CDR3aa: ASSFRQGGYEQY

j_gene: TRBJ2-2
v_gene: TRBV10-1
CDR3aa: ASSLGQGYTGELF

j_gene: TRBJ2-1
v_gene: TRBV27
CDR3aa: ASSYRGLTINEQF

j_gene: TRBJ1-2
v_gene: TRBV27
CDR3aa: ASRPRDRVHFGYT

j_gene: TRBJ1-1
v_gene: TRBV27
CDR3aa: ASSNRGFYTEAF

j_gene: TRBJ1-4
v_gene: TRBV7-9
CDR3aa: ASISDRGNEKLF

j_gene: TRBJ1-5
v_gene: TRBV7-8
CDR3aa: ASSLSGGVQPQH

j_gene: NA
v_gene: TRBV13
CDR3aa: ASSPTPENDEQY

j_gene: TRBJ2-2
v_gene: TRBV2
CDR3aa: ASRGDRGAGELF

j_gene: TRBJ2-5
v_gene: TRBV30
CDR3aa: AWSVLGGETQY

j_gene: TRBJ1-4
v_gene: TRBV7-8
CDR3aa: ASSLVPGRSTNEKLF

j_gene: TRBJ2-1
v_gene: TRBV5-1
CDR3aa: ASSLAPSGRNEQF

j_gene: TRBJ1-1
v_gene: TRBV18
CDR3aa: ASSPGARSTEAF

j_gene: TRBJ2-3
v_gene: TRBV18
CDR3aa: ASSPPGDFQPGDTQY

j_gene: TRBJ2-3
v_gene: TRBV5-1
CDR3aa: ASSLEGGRPDTQY

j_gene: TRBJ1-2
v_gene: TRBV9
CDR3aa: ASSFRDRVNYGYT

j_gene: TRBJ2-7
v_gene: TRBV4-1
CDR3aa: ASSQVETGSYEQY

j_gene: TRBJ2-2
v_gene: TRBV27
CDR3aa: ATHSLTGELF

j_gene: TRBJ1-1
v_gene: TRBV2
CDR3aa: ASSVTGSEAF

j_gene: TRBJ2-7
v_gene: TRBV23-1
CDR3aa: ASSPRKGAPWEQY

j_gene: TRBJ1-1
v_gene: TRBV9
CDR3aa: ASSVATRDTEAF